The text below deals with one T cell receptor beta chain. Its antigen remains unidentified. The data were obtained in a study of T-cell reconstitution after alpha-beta-depleted transplantation in children. Study-level results: The authors attributed T-cell counts and diversity one year after transplant mostly to newly produced T cells. After transplant, high TCRbeta diversity at day 60 in some patients arose from surviving recipient T cells and thymic progenitors. Roughly two months post-transplant, alpha-beta T cells reportedly originated from several hundred graft clones that had expanded.

After removal of 5 bases from V and 3 bases from J, the junction contained 13 bases not matched to a gene. The CDR3 runs 16 residues. CDR1 and CDR2 (germline): MNHEY, SMNVEV (reference sequence). Unique molecular identifiers were incorporated when the TCRbeta library was constructed. TCRdb itself ran the PCR reads through MiXCR, one entry per CDR3 protein. The table shows hundreds of thousands of distinct CDR3 sequences, with approximately 15% occurring only once. The TCR comes from a male patient between 5 and 17 years old who had a stem cell transplant for acute lymphoblastic leukemia, so the T cells may come from the graft donor. The chain joins TRBV27 to TRBJ2-7; 7 positions agree with TRBD2. The sequences come from PBMCs, mostly from graft donor cells, collected 360 days after TCRalphabeta/CD19-depleted stem cell transplant. The CDR3 here is CASSPNPSGGGYEQYF. CDR3 DNA sequence: TGTGCCAGCAGTCCAAACCCCTCGGGGGGAGGCTACGAGCAGTACTTC.